The TCR beta chain under discussion was sequenced for a study of blood T cell repertoires in COVID-19. About the study: Whether acute or convalescent, the COVID-19 samples came from the United States, Italy and Spain. PBMCs, B-cell-depleted T cells, or T cells provided the cDNA or gDNA that made up the material.

In the original workflow: Reference gene primers were amplified, and this amplification served to estimate nucleated cell counts. Profiled with immunoSEQ multiplex PCR; TCRdb holds only in-frame clones, not every one. That table is the source of V, J and clone size, and D and trimming were worked out from the DNA. The sample contains tens of thousands of clones, around nine tenths of which appear only once. The TCR originated in a woman aged 65 to 85 with acute or convalescent COVID-19. Sequenced material: peripheral blood.

CDR3 sequence: CASSSRDRVGRGEQFF. CDR3 nucleotides: TGTGCCAGCAGCTCTAGAGACAGGGTTGGACGCGGTGAGCAGTTCTTC. The chain is built from TRBV7-3 and TRBJ2-1; 7 positions agree with TRBD1. The CDR3 runs 16 residues. Germline trimming cut 4 bases from V and 9 bases from J; bases unmatched to any gene: 15. Germline V gene sequence: CDR1 SGHTA, CDR2 FQGTGA.